A selection of T cell receptor beta chains follows, all from one sample in a study of cytomegalovirus exposure and HLA in healthy donors. Sequenced by immunoSEQ multiplex PCR; TCRdb stores in-frame clones only, minus some. The table records some 140,000 clones, 80% of them present only once. The sequenced sample consisted of PBMCs. All receptors derive from a man aged 25-45 years in good health and CMV-seronegative. CDR3s include the opening cysteine and the closing phenylalanine or tryptophan. Fields, in order: D gene, clone size, V gene, J gene, CDR3 DNA, CDR3 protein. D genes are given only for firm matches. Clone sizes are given selectively: once, few, many, or a class where the clone is expanded.

-	-	TRBV7-2	TRBJ2-7	TGTGCCAGCAGCTTAGGAACCCGAGTCTCCTACGAGCAGTACTTC	CASSLGTRVSYEQYF
-	-	TRBV15	TRBJ2-3	TGTGCCACCAGCAGGGGACTGGGGTCAGATACGCAGTATTTT	CATSRGLGSDTQYF
-	few	TRBV9	TRBJ1-2	TGTGCCAGCAGCGTAGGATTAGAGGCAGACCTATATGGCTACACCTTC	CASSVGLEADLYGYTF
TRBD1	-	TRBV19	TRBJ1-2	TGTGCCAGTAGTATCGAAACAGGACAGGGCTATGGCTACACCTTC	CASSIETGQGYGYTF
-	-	TRBV7-9	TRBJ2-3	TGTGCCAGCAGCTTAGGGCCGGATACGCAGTATTTT	CASSLGPDTQYF
TRBD2	-	TRBV7-2	TRBJ2-3	TGTGCCAGCAGCCACCGGACTAGCGGGAGTTGGGATACGCAGTATTTT	CASSHRTSGSWDTQYF
TRBD2	-	TRBV30	TRBJ2-5	TGTGCCTGGAGTGTACCTAGGGCGGGAGGCGCCGAGACCCAGTACTTC	CAWSVPRAGGAETQYF
-	-	TRBV18	TRBJ1-1	TGTGCCAGCTCACCACCGGGGGGGCTAACGGAAGCTTTCTTT	CASSPPGGLTEAFF
TRBD2	once	TRBV10-2	TRBJ2-5	TGCGCCAGCAGTGAGGGGCCAGCGGGACGGGAGACCCAGTACTTC	CASSEGPAGRETQYF
TRBD1	-	TRBV19	TRBJ1-2	TGTGCCAGTAGGGACAGGGGGCTTCGATATGGCTACACCTTC	CASRDRGLRYGYTF
-	-	TRBV27	TRBJ2-7	TGTGCCAGCCAGCGGACTCTCCTTTCCTACGAGCAGTACTTC	CASQRTLLSYEQYF
-	-	TRBV27	TRBJ2-3	TGTGCCAGCAGTTTATCGATAACGGGCGGGCGCACAGATACGCAGTATTTT	CASSLSITGGRTDTQYF
-	few	TRBV28	TRBJ1-1	TGTGCCAGCAGTTTACCCCCTAGAAGTATGAACACTGAAGCTTTCTTT	CASSLPPRSMNTEAFF
TRBD1	-	TRBV27	TRBJ1-2	TGTGCCAGCAGGAGGACAGGGACTAACTATGGCTACACCTTC	CASRRTGTNYGYTF
TRBD2	-	TRBV9	TRBJ2-7	TGTGCCAGCAGCGAGGGACTAGCGGGCTCCTACGAGCAGTACTTC	CASSEGLAGSYEQYF
-	-	TRBV7-2	TRBJ2-2	TGTGCCAGCAGCTTAGGCAGTAACACCGGGGAGCTGTTTTTT	CASSLGSNTGELFF
-	-	TRBV27	TRBJ2-7	TGTGCCAGCAGTTTCGGGGGAGCGGTCGAGCAGTACTTC	CASSFGGAVEQYF
TRBD1	-	TRBV5-6	TRBJ1-5	TGTGCCAGCCGGGATTCGGGACAGGGACTCAATCAGCCCCAGCATTTT	CASRDSGQGLNQPQHF
TRBD2	-	TRBV28	TRBJ2-1	TGTGCCAGCAGTCCCGGGACTAGCGGCTTGTATGAGCAGTTCTTC	CASSPGTSGLYEQFF
TRBD1	-	TRBV5-5	TRBJ2-7	TGTGCCAGCAGCGCCGACCATGGGACAGGGTACTACGAGCAGTACTTC	CASSADHGTGYYEQYF
TRBD2	-	TRBV7-2	TRBJ2-7	TGTGCCAGCAGCTTGGGCGCGGGGGTCTCCTACGAGCAGTACTTC	CASSLGAGVSYEQYF
TRBD2	-	TRBV4-2	TRBJ2-7	TGTGCCAGCAGCCAAGGAGCGGCTAGCGGGGGCGAGCAGTACTTC	CASSQGAASGGEQYF
-	-	TRBV7-2	TRBJ1-4	TGTGCCAGCAGCTTATATCGAGGGACTAATGAAAAACTGTTTTTT	CASSLYRGTNEKLFF
-	-	TRBV10-2	TRBJ2-7	TGCGCCAGCAGTGATCGGTGGTCCGGCGAGCAGTACTTC	CASSDRWSGEQYF
-	-	TRBV6-6	TRBJ1-1	TGTGCCAGCAGTTACTCGTCAGCTGAAGCTTTCTTT	CASSYSSAEAFF
-	-	TRBV10-1	TRBJ2-1	TGCGCCAGCAGTGAGGGAGGGCCGTACAATGAGCAGTTCTTC	CASSEGGPYNEQFF
-	-	TRBV30	TRBJ2-1	TGTGCCTGGAGTGTATTAGGGGAGGATGAGCAGTTCTTC	CAWSVLGEDEQFF
-	-	TRBV5-4	TRBJ2-1	TGTGCCAGCAGCTATGACTTTCCCTCCTACAATGAGCAGTTCTTC	CASSYDFPSYNEQFF
TRBD1	-	TRBV28	TRBJ1-5	TGTGCCAGCAGCCCGGGACAGGGGAATCAGCCCCAGCATTTT	CASSPGQGNQPQHF
-	many	TRBV16	TRBJ2-2	TGTGCCAGCAGCCAATCACACAGGGTCACCGGGGAGCTGTTTTTT	CASSQSHRVTGELFF
TRBD2	few	TRBV10-2	TRBJ2-2	TGCGCCAGCAGCCAGACTAGCTTCTCCGGGGAGCTGTTTTTT	CASSQTSFSGELFF
TRBD1	-	TRBV28	TRBJ1-2	TGTGCCAGCAGTCCAGGGACAGGGGGCGTTTCTGGCTACACCTTC	CASSPGTGGVSGYTF
TRBD2	once	TRBV30	TRBJ2-3	TGTGCCTGGAGTCCCAGACTAGCGTCACTCTCCTTTGGGGATACGCAGTATTTT	CAWSPRLASLSFGDTQYF
-	few	TRBV6-6	TRBJ2-4	TGTGCCAGCACCAGAGAGGGACTAGCCAAAAACATTCAGTACTTC	CASTREGLAKNIQYF
-	many	TRBV28	TRBJ1-2	TGTGCCAGCAGTACCCCCGTCGCGGCGGCCCTTGGCTATGGCTACACCTTC	CASSTPVAAALGYGYTF
-	-	TRBV9	TRBJ2-3	TGTGCCAGCAGCGTAGATAGGGGAGGGGGGGCTGATACGCAGTATTTT	CASSVDRGGGADTQYF
-	-	TRBV19	TRBJ1-5	TGTGCCAGTAGTATAGTGGGGGGGGGCCATCAGCCCCAGCATTTT	CASSIVGGGHQPQHF
TRBD2	-	TRBV7-2	TRBJ2-5	TGTGCCAGCAGCCTCGCGACTAGCGGGTGGGAGGCCCAGTACTTC	CASSLATSGWEAQYF
-	few	TRBV5-1	TRBJ2-1	TGCGCCAGCAGCTTAACAGGCGGGGCCTATGAGCAGTTCTTC	CASSLTGGAYEQFF
TRBD2	-	TRBV10-1	TRBJ2-5	TGCGCCAGCAGCCGGACTAGCGGGAGGGAGACCCAGTACTTC	CASSRTSGRETQYF
-	-	TRBV7-7	TRBJ2-1	TGTGCCAGCAGCTTAGACGGGAGCTCCTACAATGAGCAGTTCTTC	CASSLDGSSYNEQFF
TRBD2	-	TRBV15	TRBJ2-1	TGTGCCACCAGCAGAGCGCCCAGCGGGGGATTCAATGAGCAGTTCTTC	CATSRAPSGGFNEQFF
-	-	TRBV29-1	TRBJ1-2	TGCAGCGTTGGCCGCAAACTGACAGATAACTATGGCTACACCTTC	CSVGRKLTDNYGYTF
-	-	TRBV5-6	TRBJ1-5	TGTGCCAGCAGCCGGACAGAGATAAGCAATGGCAATCAGCCCCAGCATTTT	CASSRTEISNGNQPQHF
-	-	TRBV6-5	TRBJ2-3	TGTGCCAGCAGAGACCGGGGTGGAGGCACAGATACGCAGTATTTT	CASRDRGGGTDTQYF
-	-	TRBV6-5	TRBJ1-3	TGTGCCAGCAGACGCAGGTACTCTGGAAACACCATATATTTT	CASRRRYSGNTIYF
-	-	TRBV6-6	TRBJ1-1	TGTGCCAGCAGTACCTATCCGGGACAAGGGCAACCTTTCTTT	CASSTYPGQGQPFF
-	-	TRBV15	TRBJ2-2	TGTGCCACCAGCAGCGACAGTTACACCGGGGAGCTGTTTTTT	CATSSDSYTGELFF
TRBD1	-	TRBV5-1	TRBJ1-5	TGCGCCAGCAGCTTGACAGGGGATGGCAATCAGCCCCAGCATTTT	CASSLTGDGNQPQHF
TRBD2	-	TRBV30	TRBJ2-3	TGTGCCTGGATTCCAGCGGGAGAGGGCACAGATACGCAGTATTTT	CAWIPAGEGTDTQYF